This T cell receptor (beta chain) was found in a study of shared clonotypes between healthy human individuals. The CDR3 sequence is 11 residues long. CDR1 and CDR2 (germline): SGHAT, FQNNGV. The V gene lost 7 bases and the J gene lost 10 bases, with 11 bases spanning the gap. Tens of thousands of T cell genomes (about 0.2 ug DNA) went into each sorted-subset replicate. In the original processing: Quality scores were absent from the junction-only immunoSEQ sequences, so filtering differed. Some clones are missing from TCRdb's copy, which holds only in-frame ones; the method was immunoSEQ multiplex PCR. V, J and clone size are taken as reported in that table, and D and trimming were inferred from the DNA itself. The table includes millions of clones, more than 90% detected once. Within Nashville, Tennessee resided all donors, each a Caucasian adult.

This clonotype originated in a man between 18 and 35 years old in good health. J is TRBJ2-1 and V is TRBV11-2; maybe TRBD2 (5 bases). The sample taken for sequencing was naive CD4+ T cells sorted from blood. The subset was: CD45RA+ positively selected. The CDR3 spells CASTDGLEQFF. Here the CDR3 DNA reads TGTGCCAGCACCGACGGACTCGAGCAGTTCTTC.